This T cell receptor beta chain was observed in a study of blood T cell repertoires in COVID-19. Turning to the study itself: The samples span acute and convalescent COVID-19 from the United States, Italy and Spain. T cells, B-cell-depleted T cells, or PBMCs provided the cDNA or gDNA that served as material.

The CDR3 extends over 12 amino acids. Germline V gene data show CDR1 as LGHDT and CDR2 as YNNKEL (reference sequence). The V and J ends lost 6 bases and 0 bases respectively, with 3 bases between them. Original processing notes: Scientists estimated how many nucleated cells there were by amplifying reference gene primers. The data were produced by immunoSEQ multiplex PCR, yet TCRdb's version contains in-frame clones alone and is incomplete. The DNA gave D and trimming, while V, J and clone size come from that table. This table has 300,000 or so clones, about 91% appearing once. This sequence originates from a woman aged 25-40 years who had recovered from COVID-19. Specimen: peripheral blood. The rearrangement uses TRBV3-1 (or the pseudogene TRBV3-2) and TRBJ1-3; D is ambiguous. CDR3 sequence (DNA): TGTGCCAGCAGGAGCTCTGGAAACACCATATATTTT. Translating it yields CASRSSGNTIYF.